The clone carrying this TCR beta chain was seen more than once but under ten times. Its cognate antigen is unknown. CDR1 and CDR2 (germline): LGHNA, YNFKEQ. V was pared by 4 bases and J by 4 bases, with 6 bases of the junction left unmatched. This CDR3 region has 17 residues. TCRdb ran MiXCR on the 5' RACE reads and lists one entry per CDR3 protein. The sample records about 400,000 distinct CDR3 sequences, about a quarter being singletons. The data belong to a study of T-cell memory formation after mild COVID-19. Turning to the study itself: TCR clusters largely stayed donor specific.

Overall study findings and caveats: Later expanders leaned CD4+, whereas clones that contracted between day 15 and 85 were balanced CD4/CD8.

This sequence was found in an adult woman who had mild COVID-19 (a few samples of this study predate the infection). Cell type and time point are not known. J is TRBJ2-2 and V is TRBV4-2, with TRBD2 matching over 13 bases. Sequenced input: PBMCs or a T cell subset sorted from them (not recorded which). The CDR3 here is CASSPHWTSGSTGELFF. The CDR3 nucleotides are TGTGCCAGCAGCCCTCACTGGACTAGCGGGAGCACCGGGGAGCTGTTTTTT.